Reported below is one T cell receptor beta chain. The clone's antigen remains unknown. The sample holds no much larger clone one base away, and base qualities are not on file. The time point label of this sample denotes: persistent/refractory GD, antithyroid drugs over 5 years with positive TRAb. For both TCR sequencing and RNA sequencing, RNA was extracted from PBMCs in TRIzol. The diagnosis of Graves' disease was made according to American Thyroid Association guidelines. Patients for the study were recruited at an endocrinology department in Xi'an, China. Each patient gave 7.5 to 10 milliliters of peripheral blood, collected in an EDTA anticoagulant tube. Ficoll Paque Plus density gradient separation was used to isolate PBMCs, and no additional T cell sorting was done. RNA quality was checked with an Agilent 2100 Bioanalyzer and agarose gel, and concentration with a NanoDrop 2000. The junction shows trimming of 3 bases on V and 2 bases on J, and the gene matches do not reach 5 bases of it. The CDR3 has 15 amino acids, counting the end cysteine and phenylalanine. Of the read, only the CDR3 DNA is kept; its 45 bases are in frame from base 1. For CDR1 and CDR2, the germline V gene lists KGHSH and LQKENI.

This specimen belongs to a study of regulatory T cells in long-lasting Graves disease (dated by TCRdb to the early 2020s). General notes on the study: To count as having persistent Graves' disease, a patient had to have received antithyroid drug treatment for over 5 years with TSH receptor autoantibodies remaining persistently positive. Patients with persistent Graves' disease were compared with patients with newly diagnosed Graves' disease using TCR sequencing and RNA sequencing of peripheral blood. The study took place in China and was registered as a clinical trial. A total of roughly 35 samples underwent TCR sequencing: some 13 from persistent and roughly 20 from newly diagnosed Graves' disease patients. On average, persistent Graves' disease patients in the clinical cohort had been on antithyroid drugs for roughly 11 years. The research as a whole found: The authors acknowledged the small sample size as a limitation that may reduce accuracy. More public clonotypes were shared among persistent patients (under 3,000) than among newly diagnosed patients (966). Sequencing and analysis were limited to the TCR beta chain. TRBV28, TRBJ1-2 and TRBJ2-5 were preferentially used in persistent disease, while TRBV20-1 and TRBJ2-1 were favored in newly diagnosed disease. Compared with newly diagnosed patients, persistent Graves' disease patients had lower TCR Shannon entropy and fewer highly expanded clones, which suggests clonal expansion. Because the primary lesion, thyroid tissue, could not be accessed, the study looked at peripheral blood alone.

Library generation was performed with multiplex PCR. TCRdb shows the sequencer as Illumina HiSeq 4000. iRepertoire HTBI primers and Arm-PCR amplification of CDR3 regions were used to construct TCR beta libraries. Before sequencing, the PCR products underwent gel purification. The study's own analysis went as follows. A total of roughly 67 TRBV and 14 TRBJ segments were identified across samples and were used for gene usage analysis of CDR3 amino acid clonotypes. Filtered high-quality paired reads were merged into contigs using COPE and FqMerger. BLAST was used to align contigs to IMGT TRBV, TRBD and TRBJ reference genes, and CDR3 was defined according to IMGT. Any clonotype with a frequency above 0.1% was counted as a highly expanded clone. Shannon entropy served as the measure of repertoire diversity, while the Gini coefficient captured V-J evenness. Clonotypes shared by more than one individual were considered public. Starting from the raw public reads, TCRdb applied fastp trimming at Q25, assembled clones with MiXCR and retained in-frame beta chains. Each entry merges the rows of one CDR3 protein and shows their most common DNA and genes. The V and J calls here are based on TCRdb, not the publication. A total of under 450,000 distinct CDR3 sequences appear in this sample, about 20% of them only once. Roughly a quarter of the sample is taken by the ten largest.

The sequenced sample was peripheral blood mononuclear cells (PBMCs), obtained when the disease was refractory, from a patient treated with antithyroid drugs. This TCR derives from a female donor with Graves disease. This chain is built from TRBV18 and TRBJ2-5, and 8 junction bases match TRBD1. The sequenced DNA is TGTGCCAGCTCACCCGGACAGGGACCACAAGAGACCCAGTACTTC. This codes for CASSPGQGPQETQYF. Here the CDR3 is joined to the reference TRBV18 and TRBJ2-5 genes, and the full variable domain is: NAGVMQNPRHLVRRRGQEARLRCSPMKGHSHVYWYRQLPEEGLKFMVYLQKENIIDESGMPKERFSAEFPKEGPSILRIQQVVRGDSAAYFCASSPGQGPQETQYFGPGTRLLVL.